This T cell receptor beta chain was found in a study of CD8+CD57+ T cells in acquired aplastic anemia. The germline V gene has CDR1 SEHNR and CDR2 FQNEAQ (reference sequence). The CDR3 has 15 amino acids, counting both end residues. Regarding this clonotype: No DNA is shown, since the ends of the CDR3 on it are uncertain; the CDR3 is the one TCRdb lists.

Using genomic DNA as the template, TCR beta VDJ and CDR3 profiling was carried out. TCRdb reprocessed the reads via MiXCR and lists one record per CDR3 protein. The profile shows about 270,000 distinct CDR3 sequences, approximately 79% of them singletons. Sequencing involved patients with CD8+CD57+ cell expansion previously shown by flow cytometry. The cohort consisted entirely of patients having severe acquired aplastic anemia. The chain combines TRBV7-9 with TRBJ2-3. The receptor was isolated from a human donor with aplastic anemia. Material for sequencing was sorted CD4+, CD8+, or CD8+CD57+ T cells (not recorded which) from PBMCs. The CDR3 sequence: CASSVATGNTEALYF.